The source of this T cell receptor (beta chain) is a study of blood T cell repertoires in COVID-19. For the study at large: Samples came from the United States, Italy and Spain, spanning acute and convalescent COVID-19. PBMCs, B-cell-depleted T cells, or T cells were the source of the cDNA or gDNA that made up the material.

This clone appeared a single time. Trimming removed 1 base at V and 10 bases at J, with 13 bases between. This CDR3 is 13 amino acids long. CDR1 is SGHDT and CDR2 is YYEEEE in the germline V gene. Original processing methods: Reference gene primer amplification gave estimated nucleated cell counts. Clones were sequenced by immunoSEQ multiplex PCR, and TCRdb holds only the in-frame ones, with some missing. V, J and clone size are those of that table, while D and trimming were read from the DNA. The table includes 200,000 to 250,000 clones, around 87% detected once. V gene TRBV5-6 combines with J gene TRBJ2-3; possible D gene TRBD2, 5 bases. The sequence came from a woman between 50 and 59 years old with COVID-19, enrolled during active disease. The sequencing sample was made of peripheral blood. The CDR3 here is CASSLPLAVPQYF. In nucleotides, the CDR3 is TGTGCCAGCAGCTTGCCTCTAGCAGTCCCGCAGTATTTT.